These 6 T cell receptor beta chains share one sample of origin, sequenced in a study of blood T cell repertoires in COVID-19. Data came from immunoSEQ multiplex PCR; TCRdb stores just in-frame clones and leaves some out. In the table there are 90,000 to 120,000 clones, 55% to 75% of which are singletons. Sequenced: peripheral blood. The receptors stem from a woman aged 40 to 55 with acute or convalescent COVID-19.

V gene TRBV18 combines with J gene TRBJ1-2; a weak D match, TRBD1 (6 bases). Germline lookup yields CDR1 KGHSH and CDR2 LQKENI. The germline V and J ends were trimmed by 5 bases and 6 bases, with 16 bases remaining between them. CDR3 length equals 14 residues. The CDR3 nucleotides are TGTGCCAGCTCAACAACAGGGAATTACGATGGCTACACCTTC. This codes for CASSTTGNYDGYTF.

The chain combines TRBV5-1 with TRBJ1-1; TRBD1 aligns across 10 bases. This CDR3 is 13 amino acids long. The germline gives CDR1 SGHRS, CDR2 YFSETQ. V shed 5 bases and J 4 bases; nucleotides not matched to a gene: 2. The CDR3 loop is CASRGQGSTEAFF. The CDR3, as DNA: TGCGCCAGCAGGGGACAGGGGAGCACTGAAGCTTTCTTT. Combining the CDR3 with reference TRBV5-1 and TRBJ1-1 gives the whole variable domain KAGVTQTPRYLIKTRGQQVTLSCSPISGHRSVSWYQQTPGQGLQFLFEYFSETQRNKGNFPGRFSGRQFSNSRSEMNVSTLELGDSALYLCASRGQGSTEAFFGQGTRLTVV.

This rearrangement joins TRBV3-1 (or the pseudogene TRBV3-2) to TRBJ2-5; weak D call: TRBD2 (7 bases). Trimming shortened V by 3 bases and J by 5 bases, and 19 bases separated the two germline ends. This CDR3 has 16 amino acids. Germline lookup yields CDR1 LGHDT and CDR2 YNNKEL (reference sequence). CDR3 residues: CASSHTSKEGGETQYF. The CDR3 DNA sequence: TGTGCCAGCAGCCATACGAGCAAGGAGGGGGGGGAGACCCAGTACTTC.

The CDR3 sequence is CASSSRTGDYGYTF. In DNA, the CDR3 is TGCGCCAGCAGCTCACGGACAGGGGACTATGGCTACACCTTC. The chain carries TRBV4-3 and TRBJ1-2, with TRBD1 identical over 9 bases. The germline V gene encodes CDR1 LGHNA and CDR2 YSLEER. The V and J ends lost 5 bases and 3 bases, in that order; junction bases with no gene match: 4. This CDR3 region has 14 residues.

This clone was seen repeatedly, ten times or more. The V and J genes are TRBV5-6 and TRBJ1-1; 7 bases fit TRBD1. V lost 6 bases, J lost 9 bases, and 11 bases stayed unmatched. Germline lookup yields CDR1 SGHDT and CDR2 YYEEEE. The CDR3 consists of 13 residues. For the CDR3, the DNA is TGTGCCAGCATCCTAGCGCGAGGGGGCAAAGCTTTCTTT. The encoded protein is CASILARGGKAFF.

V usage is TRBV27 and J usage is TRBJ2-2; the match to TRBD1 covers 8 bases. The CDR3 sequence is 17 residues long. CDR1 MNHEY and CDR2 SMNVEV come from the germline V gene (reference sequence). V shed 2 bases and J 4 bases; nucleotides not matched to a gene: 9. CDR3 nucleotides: TGTGCCAGCAGTTTAGTAATCTACAGGGGGAGCACCGGGGAGCTGTTTTTT. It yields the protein CASSLVIYRGSTGELFF.